The 28 T cell receptor beta chains below were found in one sample sequenced in a study of T cell repertoires in cytomegalovirus infection. MiXCR, run by TCRdb on the reads, gives a single entry per CDR3 protein. The repertoire holds 150,000 or so distinct CDR3 sequences, with roughly 6% as singletons. Sequences were obtained from PBMCs. These TCRs come from a human donor in good health (CMV status not recorded). Some clones in this sample may be carry-over from other donors' samples.

The sample holds many counts of this clonotype. The rearrangement links TRBV5-1 to TRBJ1-6; no clear D. V lost 0 bases and J lost 5, with 6 bases in between. The CDR3 consists of 14 residues. CDR1 and CDR2 from the germline V gene are SGHRS and YFSETQ. The CDR3 protein is CASSLEHHNSPLHF. The CDR3 region has the DNA TGCGCCAGCAGCTTGGAACATCATAATTCACCCCTCCACTTT.

The chain has TRBV5-1 and TRBJ1-1, with 7 bases that match TRBD1. V shed 4 bases, J shed 7 bases, and the junction held 4 bases outside the gene matches. This CDR3 has 12 amino acids. The germline CDR1 and CDR2 sequences are SGHRS and YFSETQ. The CDR3 coding sequence is TGCGCCAGCAGCCGGGACAGCCGTGAAGCTTTCTTT. Translating it yields CASSRDSREAFF.

At least ten counts were recorded for this clonotype. The chain is built from TRBV12-5 and TRBJ2-3; 10 bases map to TRBD2. This CDR3 contains 15 residues. With 7 bases clipped from V and 0 bases from J, the junction kept 4 bases outside the gene matches. Germline V gene data show CDR1 as LGHNT and CDR2 as FRNRAP. CDR3 coding DNA: TGTGCTAGTGAACAGGGACTAGCGAGCACAGATACGCAGTATTTT. This gives the protein CASEQGLASTDTQYF.

This clonotype was detected only a few times. The V call is TRBV20-1, the J call TRBJ1-1; D gene ambiguous. This CDR3 has 13 residues. Deletions cut 4 bases from V and 3 bases from J, with 12 bases between. CDR1 DFQATT and CDR2 SNEGSKA come from the germline V gene (reference sequence). CDR3: CSANGREDTEAFF. Here the CDR3 DNA reads TGCAGTGCTAATGGGAGAGAGGACACTGAAGCTTTCTTT.

This clonotype was seen ten or more times. The gene calls are TRBV4-2 and TRBJ2-3, with 8 bases that match TRBD2. Looked up from germline, CDR1 is LGHNA and CDR2 is YNFKEQ. This CDR3 is 17 amino acids long. Trimming removed 3 bases from V and 3 bases from J; junction bases left unmatched: 11. The CDR3: CASSQDALAGGTDTQYF. DNA of the CDR3: TGTGCCAGCAGCCAGGACGCTCTCGCGGGGGGAACAGATACGCAGTATTTT.

The chain recombines TRBV12-3 or TRBV12-4 with TRBJ1-1; 10 nucleotides align to TRBD1. V lost 2 bases, J lost 12 bases, and 6 bases stayed unmatched. The CDR3 has 13 residues. CDR3 protein: CASSLRGQGSTFF. In DNA form, the CDR3 reads TGTGCCAGCAGTTTAAGGGGACAGGGGTCGACTTTCTTT.

This clonotype was observed many times. The chain couples TRBV6-1 to TRBJ2-3; D gene uncertain. Germline V gives CDR1 MNHNS, CDR2 SASEGT. This CDR3 contains 15 residues. Trimming took 2 bases from V and 2 from J, leaving 11 bases between them. CDR3 sequence (DNA): TGTGCCAGCAGTGAAACGTTAAGTCTCACAGATACGCAGTATTTT. Its translation: CASSETLSLTDTQYF.

The table lists this clonotype with a few counts. This rearrangement joins TRBV28 to TRBJ1-5, with TRBD1 identical over 7 bases. CDR3 length equals 15 residues. Germline V lookup: CDR1 MDHEN, CDR2 SYDVKM. Trimming removed 7 bases from V and 7 bases from J; junction bases left unmatched: 13. The CDR3 DNA sequence: TGTGCCAGCAAGTCCCAGGGGGGTGTCACCCAGCCCCAGCATTTT. This encodes CASKSQGGVTQPQHF.

At least ten counts were recorded for this clonotype. This chain joins TRBV7-2 and TRBJ1-1; the D is unclear. CDR3 length equals 14 residues. CDR1 SGHTA and CDR2 FQGNSA come from the germline V gene. V was trimmed by 3 bases and J by 6 bases, leaving 14 bases between them. In nucleotides, the CDR3 is TGTGCCAGCAGCTTCACGAGTGGGAAGGCTGAAGCTTTCTTT. Its translation: CASSFTSGKAEAFF.

This clonotype was seen ten or more times. The V gene is TRBV4-3, the J gene TRBJ1-4, with a weak D call TRBD1 (5 bases). This CDR3 is built from 15 residues. Trimming removed 0 bases at V and 7 bases at J, with 12 bases between. Germline V gene sequence: CDR1 LGHNA, CDR2 YSLEER. The CDR3 DNA is TGCGCCAGCAGCCAAGATGGAGGGGACGGTGAAAAACTGTTTTTT. It yields the protein CASSQDGGDGEKLFF.

This clonotype appeared many times. The rearrangement joins TRBV28 to TRBJ1-5; weak D call: TRBD1 (5 bases). The CDR3 extends over 19 amino acids. Germline V gene sequence: CDR1 MDHEN, CDR2 SYDVKM. The V and J ends lost 3 bases and 0 bases respectively, with 21 bases between them. DNA for the CDR3: TGTGCCAGCAGTTTTCCCCGGGGGGGGAGGGGATATAGCAATCAGCCCCAGCATTTT. This encodes CASSFPRGGRGYSNQPQHF. The full variable domain, its missing parts supplied by reference TRBV28 and TRBJ1-5, is DVKVTQSSRYLVKRTGEKVFLECVQDMDHENMFWYRQDPGLGLRLIYFSYDVKMKEKGDIPEGYSVSREKKERFSLILESASTNQTSMYLCASSFPRGGRGYSNQPQHFGDGTRLSIL.

This chain links TRBV5-1 with TRBJ1-3; no firm D call. Germline V gives CDR1 SGHRS, CDR2 YFSETQ. The CDR3 spans 15 residues. Trimming pared 4 bases from V and 3 bases from J, leaving 14 bases between. The CDR3 loop reads CASSLTAGSGNTIYF. The DNA for the CDR3 is TGCGCCAGCAGCCTCACAGCGGGGAGTGGAAACACCATATATTTT.

This clonotype was observed at least ten times. This chain connects TRBV5-4 to TRBJ2-1; D ambiguous. The CDR3 extends over 15 amino acids. V gave up 0 bases and J gave up 0 bases, with 7 bases separating them. The germline CDR1 and CDR2 sequences are SGHNT and YYREEE (reference sequence). The CDR3 DNA reads as TGTGCCAGCAGCTTGGAGGCGATCTCCTACAATGAGCAGTTCTTC. It is translated as CASSLEAISYNEQFF.

This clonotype was seen repeatedly, ten times or more. V and J are TRBV20-1 and TRBJ2-1; 13 bases are shared with TRBD2. The CDR3 length is 15 residues. CDR1 and CDR2 from the germline V gene are DFQATT and SNEGSKA (reference sequence). V was clipped by 5 bases and J by 8 bases; unmatched bases: 9. The CDR3: CSAQSRTSGGDEQFF. CDR3 sequence (DNA): TGCAGTGCTCAGAGCCGGACTAGCGGGGGCGATGAGCAGTTCTTC.

This clonotype has ten or more counts. The DNA of the CDR3 is TGTGCCAGCAGCTTGTTAATTCCTGGGGCAGATACGCAGTATTTT. It codes for CASSLLIPGADTQYF. The chain has TRBV7-8 and TRBJ2-3; D is undetermined. Trimming took off 3 bases at V and 4 bases at J, with 14 bases between the two ends. CDR3 length: 15 residues. Germline CDR1 and CDR2: SGHVS and FQNEAQ.

In its sample, this clonotype was seen many times. This chain uses TRBV7-2 with TRBJ2-7; 7 bases are a match to TRBD1. The trim removed 5 bases at V and 2 bases at J, leaving 9 bases unmatched. CDR1 and CDR2 (germline): SGHTA, FQGNSA. This CDR3 has 15 residues. The CDR3 region is CASSASGTETYEQYF. The CDR3 region has the DNA TGTGCCAGCAGCGCCTCGGGGACAGAAACCTACGAGCAGTACTTC.

There are a few counts of this clonotype. The chain joins TRBV29-1 to TRBJ2-3; no clear D gene. CDR3 length: 13 residues. The germline V gene encodes CDR1 SQVTM and CDR2 ANQGSEA. V was shortened by 4 bases and J by 4 bases, with 12 bases between the two germline ends. The CDR3 bases are TGCAGCGTTGCGCCCTCGGCGGCAGATACGCAGTATTTT. It yields the protein CSVAPSAADTQYF.

This clonotype was observed many times. The chain is built from TRBV28 and TRBJ2-5; the D gene could be TRBD1 or TRBD2 (7 bases each). V shed 4 bases and J shed 4 bases, with 13 bases lying between them. Per germline, CDR1 MDHEN and CDR2 SYDVKM. This CDR3 comprises 14 residues. The CDR3 DNA reads TGTGCCAGCAGTTGGAGCAGGGGGGGAGAGACCCAGTACTTC. Protein product: CASSWSRGGETQYF.

This chain joins TRBV2 and TRBJ2-7; D gene unclear. The germline V gene encodes CDR1 SNHLY and CDR2 FYNNEI. This CDR3 has 15 residues. Trimming shortened V by 5 bases and J by 0 bases, and 14 bases separated the two germline ends. CDR3 sequence reads: CASSQAAGNSYEQYF. DNA for the CDR3: TGTGCCAGCAGTCAGGCGGCAGGTAACTCCTACGAGCAGTACTTC.

CDR3 bases: TGTGCCAGCAGTTTCCGACAGGGCGAGCAGTACTTC. This translates into CASSFRQGEQYF. This chain links TRBV27 with TRBJ2-7, with TRBD1 identical over 7 bases. After removal of 3 bases from V and 6 bases from J, the junction contained 2 bases not matched to a gene. The CDR3 contains 12 residues. Germline values: CDR1 MNHEY, CDR2 SMNVEV (reference sequence).

There are many counts of this clonotype. This chain links TRBV7-2 with TRBJ2-1, with D uncertain. Germline assignment: CDR1 SGHTA and CDR2 FQGNSA. The CDR3 is made up of 15 amino acids. The germline V and J ends were trimmed by 3 bases and 0 bases, with 9 bases remaining between them. The CDR3 region is CASSFAGSSYNEQFF. The CDR3 region has the DNA TGTGCCAGCAGCTTCGCAGGCAGCTCCTACAATGAGCAGTTCTTC.

The chain couples TRBV5-3 to TRBJ2-7; no reliable D call. TRBV5-3 is an ORF; its function is uncertain. The ends were cut back, 8 bases at V and 3 bases at J, with 21 bases in the middle. This CDR3 has 15 amino acids. The CDR3 DNA is TGTGCCAGCAGCCCCGGTGGCCTGATCGGCTACGAGCAGTACTTC. This encodes CASSPGGLIGYEQYF.

This clonotype was picked up many times. The chain joins TRBV7-6 to TRBJ2-2; possible D gene TRBD2, 6 bases. Trimming took 5 bases from V and 6 from J, leaving 13 bases between them. The germline V gene has CDR1 SGHVS and CDR2 FNYEAQ. The CDR3 has 14 amino acids. The CDR3 reads CASSQLASAGELFF. DNA of the CDR3: TGTGCCAGCAGCCAACTAGCCTCGGCCGGGGAGCTGTTTTTT.

Many counts were recorded for this clonotype. The gene calls are TRBV5-1 and TRBJ2-1, with 11 positions matching TRBD1. V shed 2 bases, J shed 6 bases, and the junction held 7 bases outside the gene matches. Per germline, CDR1 SGHRS and CDR2 YFSETQ. The CDR3 contains 16 residues. The CDR3 loop reads CASSFSGTGGGNEQFF. As DNA, the CDR3 is TGCGCCAGCAGCTTCTCCGGGACAGGGGGAGGCAATGAGCAGTTCTTC.

The V and J genes are TRBV7-3 and TRBJ1-5; D is ambiguous. CDR1 is SGHTA, CDR2 FQGTGA, per germline. The CDR3 covers 15 residues. The ends were cut back, 3 bases at V and 1 base at J, with 10 bases in the middle. CDR3 region: CASSFVTKSNQPQHF. The DNA of the CDR3 is TGTGCCAGCAGCTTCGTAACCAAAAGCAATCAGCCCCAGCATTTT.

This clonotype has ten or more counts. The chain joins TRBV6-1 to TRBJ1-1; the D gene is possibly TRBD1 (6 bases). The length of the CDR3 is 14 residues. V gave up 1 base and J gave up 11 bases, with 17 bases separating them. Per the germline V gene, CDR1 is MNHNS and CDR2 is SASEGT. The CDR3 DNA reads as TGTGCCAGCAGTGAAGTGTCGGACAGAGTCGGGGCTTTCTTT. Amino acid sequence: CASSEVSDRVGAFF.

This clonotype was seen many times. The chain couples TRBV7-2 to TRBJ2-1, with D perhaps given as TRBD1 or TRBD2 (5 bases each). V lost 5 bases and J 9 bases, leaving 11 bases between the germline ends. The CDR3 contains 12 residues. In germline, CDR1 is SGHTA, CDR2 FQGNSA. The CDR3 bases are TGTGCCAGCAGCAGGTTGAGGGGTGAGCAGTTCTTC. Its translation is CASSRLRGEQFF.

This clonotype was seen ten or more times. The chain employs TRBV12-3 or TRBV12-4 and TRBJ2-2; 9 bases line up with TRBD1. Trimming removed 7 bases from V and 4 bases from J; junction bases left unmatched: 10. The CDR3 is 16 residues long. The CDR3 DNA reads as TGTGCCAGCAAACCCCCCGGGACAGGGATCACCGGGGAGCTGTTTTTT. Amino acids: CASKPPGTGITGELFF.